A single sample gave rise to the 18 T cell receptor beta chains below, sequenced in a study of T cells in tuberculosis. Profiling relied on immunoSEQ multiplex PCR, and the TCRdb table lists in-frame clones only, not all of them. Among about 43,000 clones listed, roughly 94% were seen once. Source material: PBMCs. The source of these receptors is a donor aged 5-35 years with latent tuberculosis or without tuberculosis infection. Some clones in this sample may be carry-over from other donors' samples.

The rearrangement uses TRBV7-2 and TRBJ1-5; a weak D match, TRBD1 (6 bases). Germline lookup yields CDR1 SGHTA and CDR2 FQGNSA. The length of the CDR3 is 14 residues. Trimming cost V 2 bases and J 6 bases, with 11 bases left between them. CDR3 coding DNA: TGTGCCAGCAGCTTATCAGGGGTGGCTCAGCCCCAGCATTTT. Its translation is CASSLSGVAQPQHF.

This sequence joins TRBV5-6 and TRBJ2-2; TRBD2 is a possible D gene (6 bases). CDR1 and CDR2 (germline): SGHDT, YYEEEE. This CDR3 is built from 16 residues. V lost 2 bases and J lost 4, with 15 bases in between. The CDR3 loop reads CASSFSTGVVTGELFF. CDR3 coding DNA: TGTGCCAGCAGCTTTTCTACGGGGGTGGTCACCGGGGAGCTGTTTTTT. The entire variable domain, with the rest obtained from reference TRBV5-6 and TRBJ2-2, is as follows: DAGVTQSPTHLIKTRGQQVTLRCSPKSGHDTVSWYQQALGQGPQFIFQYYEEEERQRGNFPDRFSGHQFPNYSSELNVNALLLGDSALYLCASSFSTGVVTGELFFGEGSRLTVL.

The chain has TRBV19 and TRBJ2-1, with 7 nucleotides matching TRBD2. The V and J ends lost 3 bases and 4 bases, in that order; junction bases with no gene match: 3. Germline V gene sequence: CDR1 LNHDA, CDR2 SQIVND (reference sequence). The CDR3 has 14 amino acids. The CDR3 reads CASSMGEGYNEQFF. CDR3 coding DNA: TGTGCCAGTAGTATGGGGGAGGGGTACAATGAGCAGTTCTTC.

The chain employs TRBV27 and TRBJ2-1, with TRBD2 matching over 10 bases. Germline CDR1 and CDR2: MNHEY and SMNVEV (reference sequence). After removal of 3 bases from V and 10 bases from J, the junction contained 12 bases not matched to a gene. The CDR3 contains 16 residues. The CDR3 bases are TGTGCCAGCAGTTTGTATCCGGGACTAGCGAAACGAGAGCAGTTCTTC. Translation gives CASSLYPGLAKREQFF.

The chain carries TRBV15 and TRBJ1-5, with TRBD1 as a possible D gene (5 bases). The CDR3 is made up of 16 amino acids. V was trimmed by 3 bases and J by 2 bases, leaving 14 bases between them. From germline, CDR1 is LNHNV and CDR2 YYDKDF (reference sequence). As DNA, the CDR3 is TGTGCCACCAGCAGGCCCCTAGACAGTGGCAATCAGCCCCAGCATTTT. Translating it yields CATSRPLDSGNQPQHF.

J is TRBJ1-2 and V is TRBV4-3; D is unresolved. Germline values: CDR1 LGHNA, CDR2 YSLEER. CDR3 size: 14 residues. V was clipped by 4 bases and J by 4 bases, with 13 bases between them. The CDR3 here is CASSPSQSPYGYTF. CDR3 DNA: TGCGCCAGCAGCCCCTCTCAGTCCCCCTATGGCTACACCTTC.

The CDR3 DNA reads as TGTGCCAGCAGTTCCCCTAGCGGGAGAAATACGCAGTATTTT. Translating gives CASSSPSGRNTQYF. The rearrangement uses TRBV27 and TRBJ2-3; 10 bases match TRBD2. There are 14 residues in the CDR3. Germline CDR1 is MNHEY and CDR2 is SMNVEV (reference sequence). The V segment lost 4 bases and the J segment 7 bases; nucleotides outside the gene matches: 5.

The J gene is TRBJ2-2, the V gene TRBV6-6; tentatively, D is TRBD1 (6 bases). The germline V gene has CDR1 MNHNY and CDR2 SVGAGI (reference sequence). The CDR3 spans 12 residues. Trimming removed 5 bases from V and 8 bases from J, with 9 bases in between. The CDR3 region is CASSNQGGELFF. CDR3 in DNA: TGTGCCAGCAGTAACCAGGGGGGGGAGCTGTTTTTT.

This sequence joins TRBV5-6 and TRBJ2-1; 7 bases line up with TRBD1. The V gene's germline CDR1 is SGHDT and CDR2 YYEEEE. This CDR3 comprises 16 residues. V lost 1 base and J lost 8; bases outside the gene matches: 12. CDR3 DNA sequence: TGTGCCAGCAGCTTGAGCCCGACAGGGTTTGGTGATGAGCAGTTCTTC. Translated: CASSLSPTGFGDEQFF.

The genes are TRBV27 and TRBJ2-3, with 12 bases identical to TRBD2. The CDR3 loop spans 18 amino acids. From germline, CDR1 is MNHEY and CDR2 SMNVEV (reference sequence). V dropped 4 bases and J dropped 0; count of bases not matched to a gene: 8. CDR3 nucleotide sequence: TGTGCCAGCAGTTCCCTTCGACTAGCGGGAGTTAGCACAGATACGCAGTATTTT. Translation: CASSSLRLAGVSTDTQYF.

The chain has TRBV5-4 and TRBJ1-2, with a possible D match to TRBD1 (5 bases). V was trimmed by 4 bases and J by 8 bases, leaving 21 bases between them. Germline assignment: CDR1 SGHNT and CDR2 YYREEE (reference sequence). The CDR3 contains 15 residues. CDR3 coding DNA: TGTGCCAGCAGCCCCTTAGCCGCAGGGATGGGGGGCTACACCTTC. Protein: CASSPLAAGMGGYTF.

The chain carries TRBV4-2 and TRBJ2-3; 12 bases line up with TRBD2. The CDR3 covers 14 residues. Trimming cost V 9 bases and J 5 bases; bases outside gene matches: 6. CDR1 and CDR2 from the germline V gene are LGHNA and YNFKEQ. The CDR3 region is CASSTSGREDTQYF. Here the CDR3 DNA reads TGTGCCAGTTCGACTAGCGGGAGAGAAGATACGCAGTATTTT.

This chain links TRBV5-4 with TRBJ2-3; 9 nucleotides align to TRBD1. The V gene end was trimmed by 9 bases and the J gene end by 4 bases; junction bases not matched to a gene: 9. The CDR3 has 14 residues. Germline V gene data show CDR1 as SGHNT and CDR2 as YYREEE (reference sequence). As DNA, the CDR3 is TGTGCCACAAAAGGACAGGGGCGTCCAGATACGCAGTATTTT. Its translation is CATKGQGRPDTQYF.

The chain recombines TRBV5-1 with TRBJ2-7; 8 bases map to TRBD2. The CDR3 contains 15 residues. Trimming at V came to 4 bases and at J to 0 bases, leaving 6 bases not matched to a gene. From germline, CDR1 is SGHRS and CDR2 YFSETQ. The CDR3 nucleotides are TGCGCCAGCAGCATGGCTAGCGGGCACTCCTACGAGCAGTACTTC. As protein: CASSMASGHSYEQYF.

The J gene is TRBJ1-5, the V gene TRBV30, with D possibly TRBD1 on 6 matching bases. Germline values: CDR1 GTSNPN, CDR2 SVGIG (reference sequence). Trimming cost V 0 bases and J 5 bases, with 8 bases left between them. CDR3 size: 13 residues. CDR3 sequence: CAWSVQGDQPQHF. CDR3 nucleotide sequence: TGTGCCTGGAGTGTACAGGGAGATCAGCCCCAGCATTTT. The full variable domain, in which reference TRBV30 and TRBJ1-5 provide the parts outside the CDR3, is SQTIHQWPATLVQPVGSPLSLECTVEGTSNPNLYWYRQAAGRGLQLLFYSVGIGQISSEVPQNLSASRPQDRQFILSSKKLLLSDSGFYLCAWSVQGDQPQHFGDGTRLSIL.

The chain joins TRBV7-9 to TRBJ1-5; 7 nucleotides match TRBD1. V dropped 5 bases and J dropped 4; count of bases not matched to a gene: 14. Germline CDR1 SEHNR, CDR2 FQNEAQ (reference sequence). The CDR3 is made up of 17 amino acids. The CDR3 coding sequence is TGTGCCAGCAGCCTTAGTAGGGGGCTGGTTGGTAATCAGCCCCAGCATTTT. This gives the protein CASSLSRGLVGNQPQHF.

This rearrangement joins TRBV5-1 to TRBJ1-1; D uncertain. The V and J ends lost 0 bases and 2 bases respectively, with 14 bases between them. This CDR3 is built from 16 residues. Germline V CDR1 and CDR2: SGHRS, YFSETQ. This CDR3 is CASSLATGWVNTEAFF. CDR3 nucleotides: TGCGCCAGCAGCTTGGCGACGGGATGGGTCAACACTGAAGCTTTCTTT.

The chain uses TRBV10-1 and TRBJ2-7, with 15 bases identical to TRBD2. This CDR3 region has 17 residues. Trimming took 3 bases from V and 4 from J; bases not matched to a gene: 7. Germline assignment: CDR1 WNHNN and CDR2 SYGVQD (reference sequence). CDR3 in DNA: TGCGCCAGCAGTGACGGGACTAGCGGGAGGTTTCTGTACGAGCAGTACTTC. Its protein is CASSDGTSGRFLYEQYF.